This T cell receptor (beta chain) comes out of a study of cytomegalovirus exposure and HLA in healthy donors. The J segment lost 5 bases and the V segment lost 5 bases, leaving 5 bases of the junction unmatched. Germline loops: CDR1 MDHEN, CDR2 SYDVKM. The CDR3 contains 15 residues. Study results and limitations: Reportedly, HLA-A and HLA-B alleles of most subjects were accurately predicted from TCR beta. Reportedly, fewer N-insertions than the approximately 700-donor mean appeared in an Asian-associated ancestry cluster in a later analysis.

The PCR had 60 Vbeta and 13 Jbeta primers. Study processing details: Unique TCR beta chains totaled roughly 79 million in a later count, with roughly 10 million of them shared. Produced via immunoSEQ multiplex PCR; TCRdb's table is partial and in-frame only. The V and J calls and the clone size are those of that table, but D and trimming were determined from the DNA. The sample holds under 200,000 clones, around three quarters seen once. Details on this clone: Its antigen is as yet unknown.

Sequencing was performed on PBMCs. The gene calls are TRBV28 and TRBJ2-3; 12 nucleotides align to TRBD2. The origin of this receptor is a woman aged 25 to 39 in good health and CMV-seropositive. The CDR3 region has the DNA TGTGCCAGCAGTCAGACTAGCGGGAGTCGAGATACGCAGTATTTT. It encodes CASSQTSGSRDTQYF.